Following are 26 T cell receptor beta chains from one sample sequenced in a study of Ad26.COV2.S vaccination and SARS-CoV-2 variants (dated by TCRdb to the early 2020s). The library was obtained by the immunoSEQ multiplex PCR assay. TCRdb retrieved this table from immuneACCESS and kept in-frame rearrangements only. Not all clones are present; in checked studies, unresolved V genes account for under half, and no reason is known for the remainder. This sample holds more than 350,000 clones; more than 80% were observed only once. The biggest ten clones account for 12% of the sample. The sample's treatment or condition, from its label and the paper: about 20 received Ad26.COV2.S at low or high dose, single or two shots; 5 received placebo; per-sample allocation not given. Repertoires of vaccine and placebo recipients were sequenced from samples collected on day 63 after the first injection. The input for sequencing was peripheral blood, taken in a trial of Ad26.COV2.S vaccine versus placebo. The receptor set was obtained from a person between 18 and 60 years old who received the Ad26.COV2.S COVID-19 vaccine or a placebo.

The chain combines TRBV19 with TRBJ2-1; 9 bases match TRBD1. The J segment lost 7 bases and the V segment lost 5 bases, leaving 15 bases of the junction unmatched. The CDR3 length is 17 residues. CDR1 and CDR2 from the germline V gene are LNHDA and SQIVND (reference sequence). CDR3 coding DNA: TGTGCCAGTAGTGATCCGGGACAGGGCTATCCATTGAATGAGCAGTTCTTC. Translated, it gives CASSDPGQGYPLNEQFF. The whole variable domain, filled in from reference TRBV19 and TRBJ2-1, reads DGGITQSPKYLFRKEGQNVTLSCEQNLNHDAMYWYRQDPGQGLRLIYYSQIVNDFQKGDIAEGYSVSREKKESFPLTVTSAQKNPTAFYLCASSDPGQGYPLNEQFFGPGTRLTVL.

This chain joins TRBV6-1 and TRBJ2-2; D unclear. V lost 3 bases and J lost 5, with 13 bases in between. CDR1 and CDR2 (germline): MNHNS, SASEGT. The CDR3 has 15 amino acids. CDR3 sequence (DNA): TGTGCCAGCAGTGACCCCCCTGTTGGAACCGGGGAGCTGTTTTTT. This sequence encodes CASSDPPVGTGELFF.

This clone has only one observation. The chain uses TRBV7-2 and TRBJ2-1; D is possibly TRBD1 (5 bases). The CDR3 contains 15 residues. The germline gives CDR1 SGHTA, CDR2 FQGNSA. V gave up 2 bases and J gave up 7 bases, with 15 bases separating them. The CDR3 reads CASSLTSQTGNEQFF. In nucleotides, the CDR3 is TGTGCCAGCAGCTTAACCAGTCAAACAGGTAATGAGCAGTTCTTC.

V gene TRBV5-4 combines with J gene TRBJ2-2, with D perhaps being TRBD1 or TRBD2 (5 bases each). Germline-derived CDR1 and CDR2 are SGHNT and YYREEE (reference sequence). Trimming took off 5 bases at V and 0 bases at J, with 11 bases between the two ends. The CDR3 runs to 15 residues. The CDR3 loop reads CASSWGSANTGELFF. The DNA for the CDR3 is TGTGCCAGCAGTTGGGGGAGTGCGAACACCGGGGAGCTGTTTTTT.

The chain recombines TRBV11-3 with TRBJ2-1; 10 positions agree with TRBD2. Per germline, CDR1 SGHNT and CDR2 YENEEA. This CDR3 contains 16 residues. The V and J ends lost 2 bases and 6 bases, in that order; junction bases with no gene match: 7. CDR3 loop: CASSLLSSGRLNEQFF. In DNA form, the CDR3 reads TGTGCCAGCAGCTTATTATCTAGCGGGAGACTCAATGAGCAGTTCTTC.

CDR3: CASSYESTSGRGEQYF. As DNA, the CDR3 is TGTGCCAGCAGTTATGAATCGACTAGCGGGAGGGGCGAGCAGTACTTC. The rearrangement links TRBV6-5 to TRBJ2-7, with 14 bases matching TRBD2. The CDR3 spans 16 residues. CDR1 is MNHEY, CDR2 SVGAGI, per germline. J gave up 6 bases and V 3 bases, and 7 bases lay outside the gene matches.

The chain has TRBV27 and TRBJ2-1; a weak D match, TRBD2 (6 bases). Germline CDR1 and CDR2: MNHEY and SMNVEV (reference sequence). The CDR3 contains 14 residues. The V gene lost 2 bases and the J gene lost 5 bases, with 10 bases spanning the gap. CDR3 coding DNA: TGTGCCAGCAGTTTAACGGGAGACAACAATGAGCAGTTCTTC. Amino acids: CASSLTGDNNEQFF.

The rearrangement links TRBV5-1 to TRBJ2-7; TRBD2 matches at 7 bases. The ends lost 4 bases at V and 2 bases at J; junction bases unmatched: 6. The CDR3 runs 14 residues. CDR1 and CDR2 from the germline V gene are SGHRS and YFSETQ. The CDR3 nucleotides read TGCGCCAGCAGCACCCTAGCGGATGCCTACGAGCAGTACTTC. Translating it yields CASSTLADAYEQYF.

This CDR3 is CASSVGLVAETQYF. The CDR3 DNA reads as TGTGCCAGCAGTGTTGGACTAGTTGCGGAGACCCAGTACTTC. The rearrangement uses TRBV6-2 or TRBV6-3 and TRBJ2-5; TRBD2 matches at 7 bases. Trimming took 5 bases from V and 5 from J; bases not matched to a gene: 8. This CDR3 contains 14 residues. Germline-derived CDR1 and CDR2 are MNHEY and SVGEGT.

The CDR3 nucleotides read TGTGCCAGCAGCTTATTGGGGCGGGAGTGGAGAGAGCAGTACTTC. It encodes CASSLLGREWREQYF. The chain links TRBV5-8 to TRBJ2-7, with 7 positions matching TRBD2. This CDR3 is built from 15 residues. V trimming: 2 bases; J trimming: 7 bases; junction bases outside the gene matches: 12. Germline CDR1 and CDR2: SGHTS and YDEGEE.

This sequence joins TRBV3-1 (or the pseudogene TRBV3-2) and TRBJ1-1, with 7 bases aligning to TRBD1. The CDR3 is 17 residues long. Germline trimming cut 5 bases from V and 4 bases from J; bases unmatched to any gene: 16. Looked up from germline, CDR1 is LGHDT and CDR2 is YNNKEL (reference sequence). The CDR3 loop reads CASSASFIPPGGTEAFF. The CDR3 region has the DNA TGTGCCAGCAGCGCAAGTTTTATCCCACCAGGGGGCACTGAAGCTTTCTTT.

In DNA form, the CDR3 reads TGTGCCAGCAGCTTGTGGAGCGGTTCTGAAGCTTTCTTT. It translates to CASSLWSGSEAFF. The chain links TRBV5-4 to TRBJ1-1; D is unresolved. This CDR3 comprises 13 residues. V was trimmed by 1 base and J by 6 bases, leaving 10 bases between them. The germline V gene encodes CDR1 SGHNT and CDR2 YYREEE (reference sequence).

The CDR3 loop reads CASIERTAYEQYF. The CDR3 nucleotides are TGTGCCAGCATTGAGAGGACGGCGTACGAGCAGTACTTC. V and J are TRBV6-6 and TRBJ2-7; D is unresolved. Germline CDR1 MNHNY, CDR2 SVGAGI (reference sequence). CDR3 length equals 13 residues. The V end was cut by 7 bases, the J end by 4 bases, with 14 bases between.

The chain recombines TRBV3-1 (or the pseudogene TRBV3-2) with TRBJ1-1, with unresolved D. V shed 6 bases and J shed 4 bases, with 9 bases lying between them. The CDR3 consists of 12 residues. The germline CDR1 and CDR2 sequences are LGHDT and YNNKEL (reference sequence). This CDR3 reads CASSLRFTEAFF. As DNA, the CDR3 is TGTGCCAGCAGTCTGCGGTTCACTGAAGCTTTCTTT.

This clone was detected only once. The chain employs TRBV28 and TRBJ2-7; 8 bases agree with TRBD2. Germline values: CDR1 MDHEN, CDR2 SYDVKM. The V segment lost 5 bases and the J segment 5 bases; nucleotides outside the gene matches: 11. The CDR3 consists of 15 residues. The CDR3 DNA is TGTGCCAGCAGTCGGGGTAGCGGGATCGTCGACGAGCAGTACTTC. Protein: CASSRGSGIVDEQYF.

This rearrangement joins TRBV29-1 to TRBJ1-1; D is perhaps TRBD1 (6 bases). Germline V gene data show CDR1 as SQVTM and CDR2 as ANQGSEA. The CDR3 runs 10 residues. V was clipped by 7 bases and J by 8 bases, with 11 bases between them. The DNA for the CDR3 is TGCAGCGGTGCCCAGGGGGAAGCTTTCTTT. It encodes CSGAQGEAFF.

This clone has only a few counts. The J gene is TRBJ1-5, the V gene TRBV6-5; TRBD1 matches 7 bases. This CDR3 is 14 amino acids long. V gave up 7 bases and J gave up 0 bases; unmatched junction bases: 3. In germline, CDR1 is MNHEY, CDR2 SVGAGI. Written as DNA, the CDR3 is TGTGCCAGCAACACAGGGGATAGCAATCAGCCCCAGCATTTT. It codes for CASNTGDSNQPQHF.

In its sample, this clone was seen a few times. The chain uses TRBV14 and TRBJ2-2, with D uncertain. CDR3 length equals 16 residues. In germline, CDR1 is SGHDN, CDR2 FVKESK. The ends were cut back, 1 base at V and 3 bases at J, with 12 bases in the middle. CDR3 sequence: CASSQVSPDYTGELFF. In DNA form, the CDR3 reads TGTGCCAGCAGCCAAGTGTCCCCTGACTACACCGGGGAGCTGTTTTTT.

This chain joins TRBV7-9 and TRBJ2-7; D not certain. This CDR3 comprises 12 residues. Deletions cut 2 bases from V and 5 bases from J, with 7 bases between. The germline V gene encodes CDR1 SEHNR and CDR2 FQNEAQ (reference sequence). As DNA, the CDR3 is TGTGCCAGCAGCTTATCTCGGGACGAGCAGTACTTC. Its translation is CASSLSRDEQYF.

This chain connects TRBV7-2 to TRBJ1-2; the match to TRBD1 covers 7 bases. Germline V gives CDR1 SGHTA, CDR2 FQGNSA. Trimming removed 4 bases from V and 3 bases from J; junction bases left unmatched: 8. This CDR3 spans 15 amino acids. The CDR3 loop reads CASSYPGQPYYGYTF. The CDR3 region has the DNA TGTGCCAGCAGCTACCCGGGACAGCCCTACTATGGCTACACCTTC. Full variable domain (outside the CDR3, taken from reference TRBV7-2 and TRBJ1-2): GAGVSQSPSNKVTEKGKDVELRCDPISGHTALYWYRQSLGQGLEFLIYFQGNSAPDKSGLPSDRFSAERTGGSVSTLTIQRTQQEDSAVYLCASSYPGQPYYGYTFGSGTRLTVV.

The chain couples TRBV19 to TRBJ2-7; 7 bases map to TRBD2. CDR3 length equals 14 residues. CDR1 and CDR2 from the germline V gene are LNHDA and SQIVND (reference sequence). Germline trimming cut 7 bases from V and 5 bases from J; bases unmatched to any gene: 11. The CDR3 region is CASTGRGLLDEQYF. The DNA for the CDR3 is TGTGCCAGTACAGGGAGGGGACTTCTGGACGAGCAGTACTTC. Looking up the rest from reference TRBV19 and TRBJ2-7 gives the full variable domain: DGGITQSPKYLFRKEGQNVTLSCEQNLNHDAMYWYRQDPGQGLRLIYYSQIVNDFQKGDIAEGYSVSREKKESFPLTVTSAQKNPTAFYLCASTGRGLLDEQYFGPGTRLTVT.

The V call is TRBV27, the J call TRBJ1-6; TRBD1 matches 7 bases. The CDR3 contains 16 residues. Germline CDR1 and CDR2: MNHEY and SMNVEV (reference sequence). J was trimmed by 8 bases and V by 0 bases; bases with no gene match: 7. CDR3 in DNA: TGTGCCAGCAGTTTATCCCCCCCGGGACAGCATTCACCCCTCCACTTT. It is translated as CASSLSPPGQHSPLHF.

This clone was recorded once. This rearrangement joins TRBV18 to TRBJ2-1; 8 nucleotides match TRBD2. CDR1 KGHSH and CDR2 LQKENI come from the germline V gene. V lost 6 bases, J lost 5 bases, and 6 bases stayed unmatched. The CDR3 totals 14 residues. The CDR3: CASSSTSGNNEQFF. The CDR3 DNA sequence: TGTGCCAGCTCTAGTACTAGCGGTAACAATGAGCAGTTCTTC.

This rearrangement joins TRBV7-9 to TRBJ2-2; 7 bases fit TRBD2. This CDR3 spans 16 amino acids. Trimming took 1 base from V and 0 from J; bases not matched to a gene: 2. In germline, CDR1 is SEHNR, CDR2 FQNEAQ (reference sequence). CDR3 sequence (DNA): TGTGCCAGCAGCTTAGAACTAGCGCCGAACACCGGGGAGCTGTTTTTT. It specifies CASSLELAPNTGELFF.

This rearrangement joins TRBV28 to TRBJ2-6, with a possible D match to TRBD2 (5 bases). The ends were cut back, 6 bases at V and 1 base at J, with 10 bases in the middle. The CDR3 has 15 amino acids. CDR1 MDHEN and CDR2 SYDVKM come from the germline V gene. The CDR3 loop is CASSQGGSGANVLTF. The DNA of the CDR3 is TGTGCCAGCAGCCAAGGAGGATCTGGGGCCAACGTCCTGACTTTC.

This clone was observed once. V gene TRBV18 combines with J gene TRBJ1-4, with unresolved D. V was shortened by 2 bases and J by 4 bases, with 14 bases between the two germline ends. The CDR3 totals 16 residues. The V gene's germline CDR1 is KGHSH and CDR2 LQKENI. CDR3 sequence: CASSPNLSGFNEKLFF. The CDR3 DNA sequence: TGTGCCAGCTCACCAAATCTCAGCGGCTTTAATGAAAAACTGTTTTTT.